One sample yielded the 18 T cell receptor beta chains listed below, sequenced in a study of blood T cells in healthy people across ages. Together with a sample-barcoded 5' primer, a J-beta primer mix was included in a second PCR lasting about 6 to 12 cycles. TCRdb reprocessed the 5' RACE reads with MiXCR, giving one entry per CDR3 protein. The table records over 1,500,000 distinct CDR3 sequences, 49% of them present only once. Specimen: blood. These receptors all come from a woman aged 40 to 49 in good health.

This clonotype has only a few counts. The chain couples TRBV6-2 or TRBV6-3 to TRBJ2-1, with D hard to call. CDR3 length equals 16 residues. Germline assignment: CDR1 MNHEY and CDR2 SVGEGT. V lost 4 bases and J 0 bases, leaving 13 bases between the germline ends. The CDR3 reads CASSSPTPSSYNEQFF. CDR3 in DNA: TGTGCCAGCAGTTCTCCGACTCCCAGCTCCTACAATGAGCAGTTCTTC.

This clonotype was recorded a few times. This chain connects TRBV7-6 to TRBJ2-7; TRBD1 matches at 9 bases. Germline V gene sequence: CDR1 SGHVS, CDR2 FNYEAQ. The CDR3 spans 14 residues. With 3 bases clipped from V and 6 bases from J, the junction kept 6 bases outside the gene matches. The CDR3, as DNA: TGTGCCAGCAGCTTTCGGGGACAGGGAGGCGAGCAGTACTTC. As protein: CASSFRGQGGEQYF. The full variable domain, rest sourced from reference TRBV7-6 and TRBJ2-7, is GAGVSQSPRYKVTKRGQDVALRCDPISGHVSLYWYRQALGQGPEFLTYFNYEAQQDKSGLPNDRFSAERPEGSISTLTIQRTEQRDSAMYRCASSFRGQGGEQYFGPGTRLTVT.

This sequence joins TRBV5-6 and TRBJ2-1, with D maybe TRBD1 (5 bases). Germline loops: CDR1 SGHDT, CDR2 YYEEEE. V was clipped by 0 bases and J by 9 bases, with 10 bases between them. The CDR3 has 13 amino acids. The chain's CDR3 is CASSLGTLLEQFF. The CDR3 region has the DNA TGTGCCAGCAGCTTGGGGACACTCCTTGAGCAGTTCTTC.

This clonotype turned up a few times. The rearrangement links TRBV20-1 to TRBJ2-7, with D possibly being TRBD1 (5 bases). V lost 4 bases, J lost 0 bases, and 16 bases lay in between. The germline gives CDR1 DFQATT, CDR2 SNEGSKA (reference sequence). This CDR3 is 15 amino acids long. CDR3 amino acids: CSATNTGQSSYEQYF. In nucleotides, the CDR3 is TGCAGTGCTACAAACACAGGACAATCCTCCTACGAGCAGTACTTC.

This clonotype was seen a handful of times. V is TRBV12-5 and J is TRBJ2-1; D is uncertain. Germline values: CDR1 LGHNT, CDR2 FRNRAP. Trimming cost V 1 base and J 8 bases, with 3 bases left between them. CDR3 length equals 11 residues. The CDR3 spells CASGLGYEQFF. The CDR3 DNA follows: TGTGCTAGTGGTTTGGGTTATGAGCAGTTCTTC.

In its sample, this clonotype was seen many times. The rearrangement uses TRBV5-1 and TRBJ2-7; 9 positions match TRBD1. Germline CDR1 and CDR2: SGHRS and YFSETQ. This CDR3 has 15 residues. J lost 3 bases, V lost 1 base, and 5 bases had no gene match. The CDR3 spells CASSLNGQGNYEQYF. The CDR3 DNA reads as TGCGCCAGCAGCTTGAACGGACAGGGGAACTACGAGCAGTACTTC.

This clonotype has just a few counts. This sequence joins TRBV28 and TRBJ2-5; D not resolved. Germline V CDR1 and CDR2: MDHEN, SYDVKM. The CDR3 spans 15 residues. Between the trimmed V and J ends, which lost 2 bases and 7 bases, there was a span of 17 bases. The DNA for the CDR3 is TGTGCCAGCAGTTTACCCCCGGACGGTGCTTGGACCCAGTACTTC. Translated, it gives CASSLPPDGAWTQYF.

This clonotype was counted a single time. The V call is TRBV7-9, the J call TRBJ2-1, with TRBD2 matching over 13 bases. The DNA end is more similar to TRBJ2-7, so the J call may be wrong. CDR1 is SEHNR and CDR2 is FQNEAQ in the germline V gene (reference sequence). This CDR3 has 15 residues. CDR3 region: CASSSTSGGAAEQYF. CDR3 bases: TGTGCCAGCAGCTCCACTAGCGGGGGGGCAGCTGAGCAGTACTTC.

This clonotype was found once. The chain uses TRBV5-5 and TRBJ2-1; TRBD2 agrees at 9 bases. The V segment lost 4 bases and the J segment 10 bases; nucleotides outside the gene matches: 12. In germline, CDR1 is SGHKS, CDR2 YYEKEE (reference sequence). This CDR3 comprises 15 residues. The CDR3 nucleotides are TGTGCCAGCAGCCCGGGGGTAGCGGGGGCCTCGGAGCAGTTCTTC. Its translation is CASSPGVAGASEQFF. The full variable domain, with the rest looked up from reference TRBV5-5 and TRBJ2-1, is DAGVTQSPTHLIKTRGQQVTLRCSPISGHKSVSWYQQVLGQGPQFIFQYYEKEERGRGNFPDRFSARQFPNYSSELNVNALLLGDSALYLCASSPGVAGASEQFFGPGTRLTVL.

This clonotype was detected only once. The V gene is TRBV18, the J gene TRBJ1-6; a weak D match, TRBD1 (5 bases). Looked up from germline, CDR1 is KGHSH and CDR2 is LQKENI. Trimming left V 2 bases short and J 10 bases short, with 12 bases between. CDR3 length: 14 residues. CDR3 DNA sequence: TGTGCCAGCTCACCAACCGTGAGGGACTCACCCCTCCACTTT. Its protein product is CASSPTVRDSPLHF.

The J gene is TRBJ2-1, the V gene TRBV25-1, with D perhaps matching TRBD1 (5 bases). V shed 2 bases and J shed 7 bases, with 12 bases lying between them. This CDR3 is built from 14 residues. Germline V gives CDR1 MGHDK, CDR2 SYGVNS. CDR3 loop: CASSEIRAGNEQFF. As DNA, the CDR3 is TGTGCCAGCAGTGAAATCAGGGCAGGGAATGAGCAGTTCTTC.

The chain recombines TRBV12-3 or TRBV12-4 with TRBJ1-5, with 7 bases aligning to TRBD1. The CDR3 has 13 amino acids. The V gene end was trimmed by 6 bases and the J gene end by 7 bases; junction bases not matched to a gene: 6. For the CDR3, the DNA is TGTGCCAGCAGGATAGACAGGGCCCAGCCCCAGCATTTT. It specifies CASRIDRAQPQHF.

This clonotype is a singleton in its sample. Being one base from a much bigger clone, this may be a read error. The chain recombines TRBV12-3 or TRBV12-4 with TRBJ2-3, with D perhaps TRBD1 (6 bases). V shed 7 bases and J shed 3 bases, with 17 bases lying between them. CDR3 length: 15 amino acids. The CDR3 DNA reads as TGTGCCAGCAAGAACACAGGGTTAGGGACAGATACGCAGTATTTT. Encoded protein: CASKNTGLGTDTQYF.

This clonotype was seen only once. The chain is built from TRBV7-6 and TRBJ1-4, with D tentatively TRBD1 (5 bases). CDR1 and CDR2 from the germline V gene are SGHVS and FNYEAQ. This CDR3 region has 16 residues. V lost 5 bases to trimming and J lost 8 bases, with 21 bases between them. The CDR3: CASSHGPLARDEKLFF. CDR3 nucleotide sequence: TGTGCCAGCAGCCACGGCCCATTGGCCCGGGACGAAAAACTGTTTTTT.

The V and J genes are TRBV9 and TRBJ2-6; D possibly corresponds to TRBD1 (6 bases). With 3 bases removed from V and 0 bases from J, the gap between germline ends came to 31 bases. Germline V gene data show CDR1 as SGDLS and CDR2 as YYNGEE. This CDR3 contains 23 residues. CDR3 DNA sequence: TGTGCCAGCAGCGATTACGTCCCTCAAGAAAGACAGGCTCCTCGCTCTGGGGCCAACGTCCTGACTTTC. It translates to CASSDYVPQERQAPRSGANVLTF.

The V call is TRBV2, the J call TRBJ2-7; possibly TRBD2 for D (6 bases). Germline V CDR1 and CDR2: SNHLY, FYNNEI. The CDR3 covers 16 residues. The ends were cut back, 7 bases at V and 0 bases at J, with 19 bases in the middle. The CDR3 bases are TGTGCCAGCACCTCCCATGGGGGGTCGAGCTCCTACGAGCAGTACTTC. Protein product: CASTSHGGSSSYEQYF.

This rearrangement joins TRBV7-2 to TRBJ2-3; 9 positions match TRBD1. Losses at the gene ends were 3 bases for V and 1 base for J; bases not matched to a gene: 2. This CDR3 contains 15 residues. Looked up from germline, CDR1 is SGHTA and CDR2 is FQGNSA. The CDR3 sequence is CASSFRTGGTDTQYF. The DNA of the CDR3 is TGTGCCAGCAGCTTCCGGACAGGGGGCACAGATACGCAGTATTTT.

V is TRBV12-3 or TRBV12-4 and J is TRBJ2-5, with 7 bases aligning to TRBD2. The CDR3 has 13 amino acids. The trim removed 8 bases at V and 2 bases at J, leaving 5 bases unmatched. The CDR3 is CASGLGGQETQYF. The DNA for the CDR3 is TGTGCCAGCGGCCTGGGGGGGCAAGAGACCCAGTACTTC.